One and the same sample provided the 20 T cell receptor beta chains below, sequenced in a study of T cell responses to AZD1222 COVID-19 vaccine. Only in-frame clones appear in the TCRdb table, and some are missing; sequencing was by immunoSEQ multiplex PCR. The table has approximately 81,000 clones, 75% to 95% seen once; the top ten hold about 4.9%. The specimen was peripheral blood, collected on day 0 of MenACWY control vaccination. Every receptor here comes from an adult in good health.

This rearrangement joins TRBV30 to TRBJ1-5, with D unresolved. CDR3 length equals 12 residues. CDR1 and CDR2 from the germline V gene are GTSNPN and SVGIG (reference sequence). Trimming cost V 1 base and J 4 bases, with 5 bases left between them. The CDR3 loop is CAWSAQNQPQHF. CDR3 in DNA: TGTGCCTGGAGTGCCCAAAATCAGCCCCAGCATTTT. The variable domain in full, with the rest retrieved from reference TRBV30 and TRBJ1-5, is SQTIHQWPATLVQPVGSPLSLECTVEGTSNPNLYWYRQAAGRGLQLLFYSVGIGQISSEVPQNLSASRPQDRQFILSSKKLLLSDSGFYLCAWSAQNQPQHFGDGTRLSIL.

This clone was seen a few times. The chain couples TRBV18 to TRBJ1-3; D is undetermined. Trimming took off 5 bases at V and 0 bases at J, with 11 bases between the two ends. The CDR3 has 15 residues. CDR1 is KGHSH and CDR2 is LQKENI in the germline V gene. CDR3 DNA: TGTGCCAGCTCATTTGGGGATAGCTCTGGAAACACCATATATTTT. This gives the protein CASSFGDSSGNTIYF.

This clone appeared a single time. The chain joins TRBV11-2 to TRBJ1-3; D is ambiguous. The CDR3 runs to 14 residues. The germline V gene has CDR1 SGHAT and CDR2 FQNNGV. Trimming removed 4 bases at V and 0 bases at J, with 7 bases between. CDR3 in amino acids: CASSSEISGNTIYF. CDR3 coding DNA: TGTGCCAGCAGCTCGGAGATCTCTGGAAACACCATATATTTT.

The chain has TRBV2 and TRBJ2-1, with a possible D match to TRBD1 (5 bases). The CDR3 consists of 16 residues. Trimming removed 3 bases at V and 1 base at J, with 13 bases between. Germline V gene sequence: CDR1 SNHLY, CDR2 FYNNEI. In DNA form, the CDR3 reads TGTGCCAGCAGTGAGGTGCAGGGTGGGTCCTACAATGAGCAGTTCTTC. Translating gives CASSEVQGGSYNEQFF.

The CDR3 DNA reads TGCGCCAGCAGAACGGGACTAGCGGGAGAGACCCAGTACTTC. Its translation is CASRTGLAGETQYF. The chain recombines TRBV5-1 with TRBJ2-5; 12 nucleotides match TRBD2. Germline V CDR1 and CDR2: SGHRS, YFSETQ. V shed 5 bases and J 4 bases; nucleotides not matched to a gene: 3. CDR3 length equals 14 residues.

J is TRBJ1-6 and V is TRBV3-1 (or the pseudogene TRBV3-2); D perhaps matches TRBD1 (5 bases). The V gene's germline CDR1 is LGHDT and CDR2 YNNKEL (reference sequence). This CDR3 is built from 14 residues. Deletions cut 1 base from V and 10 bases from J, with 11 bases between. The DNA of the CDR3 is TGTGCCAGCAGCCAAGGAGACAGCAAATCACCCCTCCACTTT. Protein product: CASSQGDSKSPLHF.

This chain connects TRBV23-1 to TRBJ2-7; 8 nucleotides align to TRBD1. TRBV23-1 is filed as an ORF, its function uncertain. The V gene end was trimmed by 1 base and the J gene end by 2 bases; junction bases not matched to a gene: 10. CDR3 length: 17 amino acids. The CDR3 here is CASSQFLSRDRPYEQYF. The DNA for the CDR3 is TGCGCCAGCAGTCAATTCTTAAGTAGGGACAGGCCCTACGAGCAGTACTTC.

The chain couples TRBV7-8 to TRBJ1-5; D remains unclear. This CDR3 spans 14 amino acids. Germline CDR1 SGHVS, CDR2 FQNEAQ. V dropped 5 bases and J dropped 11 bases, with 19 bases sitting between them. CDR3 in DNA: TGTGCCAGCAGCGCCCGACTTGAAGGCTCGTCCCAGCATTTT. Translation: CASSARLEGSSQHF.

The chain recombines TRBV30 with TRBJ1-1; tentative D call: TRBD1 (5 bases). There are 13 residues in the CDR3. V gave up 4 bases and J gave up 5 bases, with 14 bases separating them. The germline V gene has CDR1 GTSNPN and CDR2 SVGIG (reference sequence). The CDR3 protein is CAWTGSDRTEAFF. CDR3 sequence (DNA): TGTGCCTGGACAGGGAGTGATAGAACTGAAGCTTTCTTT.

The CDR3 nucleotides read TGTGCCAGCAGCTTGATCAGCGGTTACGAGCAGTACTTC. Its translation: CASSLISGYEQYF. The chain carries TRBV2 and TRBJ2-7; weak D call: TRBD2 (5 bases). The CDR3 runs 13 residues. CDR1 is SNHLY, CDR2 FYNNEI, per germline. V lost 6 bases to trimming and J lost 4 bases, with 13 bases between them.

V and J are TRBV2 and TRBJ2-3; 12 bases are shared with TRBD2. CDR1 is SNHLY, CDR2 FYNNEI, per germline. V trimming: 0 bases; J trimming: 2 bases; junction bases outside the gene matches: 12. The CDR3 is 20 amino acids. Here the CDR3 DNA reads TGTGCCAGCAGTGAAGCATCGGCGTGGGGGACTAGCGGGTTCACAGATACGCAGTATTTT. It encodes CASSEASAWGTSGFTDTQYF. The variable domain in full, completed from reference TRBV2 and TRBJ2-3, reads EPEVTQTPSHQVTQMGQEVILRCVPISNHLYFYWYRQILGQKVEFLVSFYNNEISEKSEIFDDQFSVERPDGSNFTLKIRSTKLEDSAMYFCASSEASAWGTSGFTDTQYFGPGTRLTVL.

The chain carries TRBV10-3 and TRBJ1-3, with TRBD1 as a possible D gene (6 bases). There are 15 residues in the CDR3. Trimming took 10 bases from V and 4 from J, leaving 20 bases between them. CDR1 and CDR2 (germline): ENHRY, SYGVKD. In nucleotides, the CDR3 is TGTGCCACCCGGGAACGACAGGTCGCGGGAAACACCATATATTTT. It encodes CATRERQVAGNTIYF.

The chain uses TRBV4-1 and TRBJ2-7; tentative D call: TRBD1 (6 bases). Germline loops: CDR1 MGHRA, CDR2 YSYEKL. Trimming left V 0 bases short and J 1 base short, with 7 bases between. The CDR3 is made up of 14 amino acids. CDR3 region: CASSQEGGSYEQYF. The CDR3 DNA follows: TGCGCCAGCAGCCAAGAAGGGGGTTCCTACGAGCAGTACTTC.

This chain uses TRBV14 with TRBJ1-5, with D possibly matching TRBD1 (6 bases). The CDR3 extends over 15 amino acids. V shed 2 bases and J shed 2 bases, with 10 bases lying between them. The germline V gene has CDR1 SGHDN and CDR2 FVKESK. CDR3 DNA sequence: TGTGCCAGCAGCCAAACAGGGTTGGGCAATCAGCCCCAGCATTTT. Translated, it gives CASSQTGLGNQPQHF.

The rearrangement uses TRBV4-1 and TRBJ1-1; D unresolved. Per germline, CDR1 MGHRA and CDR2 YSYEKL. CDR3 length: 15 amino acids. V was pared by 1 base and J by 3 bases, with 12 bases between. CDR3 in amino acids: CASSQGITVYTEAFF. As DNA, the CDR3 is TGCGCCAGCAGCCAAGGGATAACTGTGTACACTGAAGCTTTCTTT.

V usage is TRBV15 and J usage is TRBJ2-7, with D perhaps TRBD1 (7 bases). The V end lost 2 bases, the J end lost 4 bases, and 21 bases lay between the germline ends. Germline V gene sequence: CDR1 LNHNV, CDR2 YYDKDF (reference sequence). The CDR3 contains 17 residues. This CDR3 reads CATSRYGGKNRGYEQYF. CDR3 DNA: TGTGCCACCAGCAGATATGGCGGGAAAAACAGGGGATACGAGCAGTACTTC.

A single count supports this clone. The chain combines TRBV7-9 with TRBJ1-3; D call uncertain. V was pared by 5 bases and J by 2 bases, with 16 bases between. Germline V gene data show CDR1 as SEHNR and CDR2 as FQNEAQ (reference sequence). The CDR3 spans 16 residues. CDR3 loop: CASSVELGSAGNTIYF. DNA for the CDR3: TGTGCCAGCAGCGTCGAATTGGGTAGTGCTGGAAACACCATATATTTT.

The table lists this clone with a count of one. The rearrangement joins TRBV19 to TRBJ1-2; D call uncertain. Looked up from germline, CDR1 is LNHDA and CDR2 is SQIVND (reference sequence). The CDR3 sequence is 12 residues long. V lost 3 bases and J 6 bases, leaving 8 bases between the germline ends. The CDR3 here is CASSIYGNGYTF. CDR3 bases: TGTGCCAGTAGTATTTATGGGAATGGCTACACCTTC.

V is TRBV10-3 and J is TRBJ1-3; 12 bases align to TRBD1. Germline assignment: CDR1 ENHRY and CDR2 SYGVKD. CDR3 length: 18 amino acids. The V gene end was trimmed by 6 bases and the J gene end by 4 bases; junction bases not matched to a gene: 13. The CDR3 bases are TGTGCCATCAGCCCGGGACAGGGGGCTTCCCTGGGAGGAAACACCATATATTTT. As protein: CAISPGQGASLGGNTIYF.

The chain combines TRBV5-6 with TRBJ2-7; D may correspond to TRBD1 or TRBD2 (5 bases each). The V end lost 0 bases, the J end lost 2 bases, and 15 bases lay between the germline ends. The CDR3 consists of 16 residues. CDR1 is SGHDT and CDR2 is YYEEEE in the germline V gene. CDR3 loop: CASSLGSGSGTYEQYF. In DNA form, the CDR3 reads TGTGCCAGCAGCTTGGGATCAGGGAGTGGCACCTACGAGCAGTACTTC.